This TCR beta chain was identified during a study of blood T cell repertoires in COVID-19. Overall study context: Spain, Italy and the United States supplied samples that represented acute and convalescent COVID-19. In each case, the material was cDNA or gDNA derived from T cells, B-cell-depleted T cells, or PBMCs.

As processed by the authors: Counts of nucleated cells, estimated from reference gene primer amplification, were obtained. Sequencing used immunoSEQ multiplex PCR; TCRdb keeps in-frame clones, though not all of them. The D gene and trimming were derived from the DNA, and the V and J assignments and clone size from that table. This sample carries 200,000 to 300,000 clones, nearly 85% of them seen once, and the ten largest clones take around 7.8%. V dropped 4 bases and J dropped 8; count of bases not matched to a gene: 9. In germline, CDR1 is SGHKS, CDR2 YYEKEE (reference sequence). CDR3 length equals 14 residues.

This TCR was recovered from a human donor in a cohort sampled during active COVID-19. Source material: peripheral blood. This rearrangement joins TRBV5-5 to TRBJ1-5; 7 positions match TRBD1. CDR3 amino acids: CASSGHRGGEPQHF. The DNA of the CDR3 is TGTGCCAGCAGCGGGCACAGGGGCGGGGAGCCCCAGCATTTT.